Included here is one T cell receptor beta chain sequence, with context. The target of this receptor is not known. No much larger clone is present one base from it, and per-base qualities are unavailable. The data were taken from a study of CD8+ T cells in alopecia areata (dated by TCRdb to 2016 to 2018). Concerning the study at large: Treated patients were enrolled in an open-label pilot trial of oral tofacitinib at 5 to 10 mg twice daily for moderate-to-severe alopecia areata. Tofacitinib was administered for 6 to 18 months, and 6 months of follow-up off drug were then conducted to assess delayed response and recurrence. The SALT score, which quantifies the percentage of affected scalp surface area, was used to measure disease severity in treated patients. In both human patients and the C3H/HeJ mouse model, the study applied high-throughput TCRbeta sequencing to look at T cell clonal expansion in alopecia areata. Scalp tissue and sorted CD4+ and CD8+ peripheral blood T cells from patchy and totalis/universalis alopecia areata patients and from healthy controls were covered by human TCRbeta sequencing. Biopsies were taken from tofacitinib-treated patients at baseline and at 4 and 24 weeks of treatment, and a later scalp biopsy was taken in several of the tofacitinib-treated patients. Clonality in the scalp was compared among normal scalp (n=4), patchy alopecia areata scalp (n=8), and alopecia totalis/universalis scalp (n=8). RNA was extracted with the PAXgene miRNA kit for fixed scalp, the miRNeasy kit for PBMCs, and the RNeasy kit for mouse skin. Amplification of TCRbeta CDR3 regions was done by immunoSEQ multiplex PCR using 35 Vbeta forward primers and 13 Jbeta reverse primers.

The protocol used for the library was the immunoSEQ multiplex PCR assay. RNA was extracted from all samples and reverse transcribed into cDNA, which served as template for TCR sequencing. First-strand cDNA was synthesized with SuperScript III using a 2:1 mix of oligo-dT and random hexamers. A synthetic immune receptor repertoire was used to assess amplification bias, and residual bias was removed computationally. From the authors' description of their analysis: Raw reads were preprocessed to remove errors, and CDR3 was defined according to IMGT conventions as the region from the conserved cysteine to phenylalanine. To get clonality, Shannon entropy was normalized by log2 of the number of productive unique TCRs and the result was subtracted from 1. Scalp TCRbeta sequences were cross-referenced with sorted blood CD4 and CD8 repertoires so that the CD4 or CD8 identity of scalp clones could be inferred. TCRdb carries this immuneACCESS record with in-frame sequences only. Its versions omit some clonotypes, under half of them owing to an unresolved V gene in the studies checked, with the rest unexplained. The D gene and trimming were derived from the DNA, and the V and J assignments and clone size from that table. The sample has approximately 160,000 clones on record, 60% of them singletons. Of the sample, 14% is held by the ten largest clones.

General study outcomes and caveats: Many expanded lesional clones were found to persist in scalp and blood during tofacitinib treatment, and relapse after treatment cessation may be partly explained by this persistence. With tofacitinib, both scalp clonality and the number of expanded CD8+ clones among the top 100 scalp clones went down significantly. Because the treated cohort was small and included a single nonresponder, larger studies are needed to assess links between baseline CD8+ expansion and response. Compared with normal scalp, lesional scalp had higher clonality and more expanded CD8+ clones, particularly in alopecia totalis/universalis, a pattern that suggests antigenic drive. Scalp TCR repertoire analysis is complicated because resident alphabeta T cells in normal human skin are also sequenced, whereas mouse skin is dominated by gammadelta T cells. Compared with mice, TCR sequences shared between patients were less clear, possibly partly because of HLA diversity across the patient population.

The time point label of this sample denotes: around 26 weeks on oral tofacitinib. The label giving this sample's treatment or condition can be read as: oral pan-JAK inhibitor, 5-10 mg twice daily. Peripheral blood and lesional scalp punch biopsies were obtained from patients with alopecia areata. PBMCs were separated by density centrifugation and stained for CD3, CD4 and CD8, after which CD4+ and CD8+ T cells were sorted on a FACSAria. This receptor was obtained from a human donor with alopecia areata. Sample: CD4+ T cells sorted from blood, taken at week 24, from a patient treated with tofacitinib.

CDR3 sequence: CASSTRDEGQPQHF. The DNA reads as follows: TGTGCCAGCTCAACCCGGGACGAGGGTCAGCCCCAGCATTTT. The chain is made from TRBV18 and TRBJ1-5; the D gene is possibly TRBD1, with 5 bases matching. The CDR3 covers 14 residues, taking in both the cysteine and the phenylalanine. Here the CDR3 DNA is all that survives: 42 bases in frame from base 1. CDR1 is given as KGHSH and CDR2 as LQKENI, both from the germline V gene. V is shortened by 5 bases, J by 6 bases, and the region joining them spans 14 bases.